This T cell receptor (beta chain) stems from a study of vaccination effects on CD4 cells after COVID-19. Whole-study results and caveats: Limitations: small convalescent group and missing early post-infection timepoints.

V gave up 8 bases and J gave up 4 bases, with 17 bases separating them. The germline CDR1 and CDR2 sequences are GTSNPN and SVGIG (reference sequence). The CDR3 spans 13 residues. Expansion of antigen-specific CD4+ T cells with viral peptide pools was carried out by the ViraFEST assay before sequencing. When 10 to 11 days of culture had elapsed, CD4+ T cells were isolated. Each participant was given two doses of one vaccine (BNT162b2 or mRNA-1273). The healthy vaccine recipients, who had no prior SARS-CoV-2 infection, showed negative nucleocapsid antibodies. This clone was seen once. Its target is unknown. Some clones are missing from TCRdb's copy, which holds only in-frame ones; the method was immunoSEQ multiplex PCR. The table has around 14,000 clones, 72% seen once.

The source was CD4+ T cells from PBMCs cultured with SARS-CoV-2 spike peptides, collected after COVID-19 vaccination. The receptor was derived from a human donor who received a COVID-19 vaccine. The V and J genes are TRBV30 and TRBJ1-1; weak D call: TRBD1 (5 bases). This CDR3 is CATTNRIGTEAFF. The DNA for the CDR3 is TGTGCCACCACGAACAGGATTGGCACTGAAGCTTTCTTT.